Each of the 30 T cell receptor beta chains below was sequenced from the same sample in a study of blood T cell repertoires in COVID-19. Clones were read by immunoSEQ multiplex PCR, and TCRdb kept only the in-frame ones, dropping some. The sample consists of 45,000 or so clones, about nine tenths of them appearing once. The specimen sequenced was peripheral blood. The receptors originated from an elderly woman with COVID-19, enrolled during active disease.

CDR3: CASSLRAGGRFQETQYF. The CDR3 nucleotides read TGTGCCAGCAGTTTAAGAGCGGGGGGGCGCTTCCAAGAGACCCAGTACTTC. The chain recombines TRBV27 with TRBJ2-5, with 10 nucleotides matching TRBD2. The CDR3 is made up of 17 amino acids. Unmatched junction bases numbered 7, after V lost 2 bases and J lost 1 base. Germline loops: CDR1 MNHEY, CDR2 SMNVEV (reference sequence).

This chain joins TRBV24-1 and TRBJ2-2; 7 bases line up with TRBD2. The germline V gene has CDR1 KGHDR and CDR2 SFDVKD. V was pared by 6 bases and J by 7 bases, with 7 bases of the junction left unmatched. The CDR3 runs 14 residues. The CDR3 DNA sequence: TGTGCCACCAGTTCCGGGAGGCGGGTCGGGGAGCTGTTTTTT. Translated, it gives CATSSGRRVGELFF.

On this clone itself: A read error may account for a junction end that differs from germline. The J gene is TRBJ2-2, the V gene TRBV7-7; D is uncertain. Germline V gene lookup returns CDR1 SSHAT and CDR2 FNYEAQ (reference sequence). The CDR3 runs to 13 residues. The CDR3 DNA sequence: TGTGCTAGCAGCGCTGTCACTACCGGGGAGCTGTTTTTT. Translating gives CASSAVTTGELFF. The variable domain in full, completed from reference TRBV7-7 and TRBJ2-2, reads GAGVSQSPRYKVTKRGQDVTLRCDPISSHATLYWYQQALGQGPEFLTYFNYEAQPDKSGLPSDRFSAERPEGSISTLTIQRTEQRDSAMYRCASSAVTTGELFFGEGSRLTVL.

V is TRBV30 and J is TRBJ1-2; TRBD1 matches 8 bases. Germline assignment: CDR1 GTSNPN and CDR2 SVGIG (reference sequence). V lost 3 bases and J lost 8; bases outside the gene matches: 11. The CDR3 length is 14 residues. The chain's CDR3 is CAWSVGTGNLGYTF. DNA for the CDR3: TGTGCCTGGAGCGTCGGGACAGGAAATTTGGGCTACACCTTC.

The V and J genes are TRBV11-3 and TRBJ2-3; D unclear. Trimming cost V 1 base and J 5 bases, with 19 bases left between them. Per germline, CDR1 SGHNT and CDR2 YENEEA. This CDR3 has 17 amino acids. The CDR3 protein is CASSLGGPTKLGDTQYF. The CDR3 nucleotides are TGTGCCAGCAGCTTAGGTGGCCCGACAAAACTGGGAGATACGCAGTATTTT.

The gene calls are TRBV24-1 and TRBJ2-1, with D tentatively TRBD1 (7 bases). The V end lost 3 bases, the J end lost 9 bases, and 17 bases lay between the germline ends. CDR3 size: 15 residues. Germline-derived CDR1 and CDR2 are KGHDR and SFDVKD. CDR3 sequence reads: CATSDRRGGGSEQFF. CDR3 DNA: TGTGCCACCAGTGATCGTCGTGGAGGGGGCTCTGAGCAGTTCTTC.

The sample holds a few counts of this clone. The chain links TRBV6-5 to TRBJ1-6; 10 bases agree with TRBD1. The CDR3 contains 16 residues. V shed 2 bases, J shed 7 bases, and the junction held 5 bases outside the gene matches. Germline V gene lookup returns CDR1 MNHEY and CDR2 SVGAGI. The CDR3 spells CASSYAGTGVNSPLHF. CDR3 coding DNA: TGTGCCAGCAGTTACGCCGGGACAGGGGTGAATTCACCCCTCCACTTT.

The chain employs TRBV7-8 and TRBJ1-2; TRBD1 is a possible D gene (6 bases). Germline CDR1 and CDR2: SGHVS and FQNEAQ. Trimming pared 1 base from V and 0 bases from J, leaving 12 bases between. There are 16 residues in the CDR3. CDR3 nucleotides: TGTGCCAGCAGCTTAGAGGGGACAATATCTAACTATGGCTACACCTTC. Residues: CASSLEGTISNYGYTF.

The V gene is TRBV7-9, the J gene TRBJ1-4; TRBD1 might be the D (6 bases). The germline V gene encodes CDR1 SEHNR and CDR2 FQNEAQ (reference sequence). The CDR3 is made up of 15 amino acids. V was pared by 3 bases and J by 7 bases, with 15 bases between. This CDR3 is CASSLNSLRGEKLFF. The CDR3 coding sequence is TGTGCCAGCAGCTTGAACTCACTCAGGGGTGAAAAACTGTTTTTT.

This chain uses TRBV10-3 with TRBJ1-5, with TRBD1 as a possible D gene (5 bases). Germline V lookup: CDR1 ENHRY, CDR2 SYGVKD. This CDR3 has 15 amino acids. Trimming stripped 8 bases from V and 3 bases from J, with 17 bases between. CDR3 nucleotide sequence: TGTGCCATCGCGCCGGGAGGGGTTCTCAATCAGCCCCAGCATTTT. This sequence encodes CAIAPGGVLNQPQHF.

This rearrangement joins TRBV6-6 to TRBJ2-3; D may be TRBD2 (7 bases). The germline V gene has CDR1 MNHNY and CDR2 SVGAGI (reference sequence). V lost 5 bases to trimming and J lost 5 bases, with 23 bases between them. The CDR3 covers 17 residues. CDR3 DNA sequence: TGTGCCAGCAGTCCCGACCACCTAGGGGGGGAGATAGATACGCAGTATTTT. Protein: CASSPDHLGGEIDTQYF.

This sequence joins TRBV28 and TRBJ1-5; D perhaps matches TRBD1 (5 bases). CDR3 length: 15 residues. Germline values: CDR1 MDHEN, CDR2 SYDVKM. The V and J ends lost 6 bases and 3 bases respectively, with 15 bases between them. The CDR3 DNA follows: TGTGCCAGCAGAGTGACAGCAACCTCCAATCAGCCCCAGCATTTT. It specifies CASRVTATSNQPQHF.

The J gene is TRBJ2-5, the V gene TRBV5-1, with TRBD2 matching over 13 bases. This CDR3 region has 16 residues. V was pared by 0 bases and J by 1 base, with 0 bases of the junction left unmatched. Per the germline V gene, CDR1 is SGHRS and CDR2 is YFSETQ. CDR3 protein: CASSLGLAGGQETQYF. CDR3 coding DNA: TGCGCCAGCAGCTTGGGACTAGCGGGAGGCCAAGAGACCCAGTACTTC.

Only one count was recorded for this clone. The V call is TRBV3-1 (or the pseudogene TRBV3-2), the J call TRBJ1-1; D is possibly TRBD1 (5 bases). The CDR3 is made up of 14 amino acids. V was trimmed by 4 bases and J by 11 bases, leaving 20 bases between them. Germline V CDR1 and CDR2: LGHDT, YNNKEL (reference sequence). This CDR3 reads CASSLKGGERSAFF. CDR3 nucleotides: TGTGCCAGCAGCCTAAAGGGAGGGGAGCGGAGCGCTTTCTTT.

The chain couples TRBV4-2 to TRBJ2-2; tentative D call: TRBD2 (5 bases). V was shortened by 0 bases and J by 4 bases, with 12 bases between the two germline ends. The CDR3 runs to 16 residues. Germline V lookup: CDR1 LGHNA, CDR2 YNFKEQ. The CDR3: CASSQDEGRVTGELFF. In nucleotides, the CDR3 is TGTGCCAGCAGCCAAGATGAGGGAAGAGTCACCGGGGAGCTGTTTTTT.

V is TRBV5-1 and J is TRBJ1-2, with TRBD1 as a possible D gene (5 bases). The CDR3 has 14 residues. CDR1 SGHRS and CDR2 YFSETQ come from the germline V gene. Trimming took off 1 base at V and 2 bases at J, with 9 bases between the two ends. The DNA of the CDR3 is TGCGCCAGCAGCTTGACAGGTCGGAACTATGGCTACACCTTC. It specifies CASSLTGRNYGYTF.

V gene TRBV30 combines with J gene TRBJ1-2; 7 bases map to TRBD1. The CDR3 contains 14 residues. The junction had 6 bases not matched to a gene; V was cut back by 2 bases and J by 3 bases. Germline assignment: CDR1 GTSNPN and CDR2 SVGIG (reference sequence). CDR3 amino acids: CAWSSGQRHYGYTF. The CDR3 DNA reads TGTGCCTGGAGTTCGGGACAGCGACACTATGGCTACACCTTC.

The chain uses TRBV13 and TRBJ2-7; D unclear. Per the germline V gene, CDR1 is PRHDT and CDR2 is FYEKMQ (reference sequence). The CDR3 extends over 13 amino acids. Trimming left V 0 bases short and J 10 bases short, with 13 bases between. CDR3 DNA: TGTGCCAGCAGCTTAGGCTCGCCGGCAGGACAGTACTTC. Encoded protein: CASSLGSPAGQYF.

The V gene is TRBV11-1, the J gene TRBJ2-7, with 10 bases that match TRBD2. V shed 5 bases, J shed 4 bases, and the junction held 8 bases outside the gene matches. The CDR3 is 15 residues long. Looked up from germline, CDR1 is SGHAT and CDR2 is FQDESV (reference sequence). The CDR3 DNA follows: TGTGCCAGCAGCGGCCCGGGACTAGCGTCATACGAGCAGTACTTC. It translates to CASSGPGLASYEQYF.

The chain joins TRBV2 to TRBJ2-4, with TRBD2 identical over 10 bases. The CDR3 is 18 amino acids. Germline V CDR1 and CDR2: SNHLY, FYNNEI. V lost 6 bases, J lost 3 bases, and 14 bases stayed unmatched. The CDR3 reads CASSAAGLAGAVKNIQYF. CDR3 in DNA: TGTGCCAGCAGCGCGGCGGGGCTAGCGGGAGCAGTCAAAAACATTCAGTACTTC.

The chain joins TRBV28 to TRBJ2-7; TRBD1 agrees at 7 bases. The CDR3 has 14 amino acids. Germline V lookup: CDR1 MDHEN, CDR2 SYDVKM. V lost 6 bases to trimming and J lost 7 bases; unmatched junction nucleotides: 12. CDR3 sequence: CASRRQGTLGEQYF. The DNA of the CDR3 is TGTGCCAGCAGGAGACAGGGCACCTTGGGGGAGCAGTACTTC.

V gene TRBV18 combines with J gene TRBJ2-1; TRBD2 is a possible D gene (6 bases). V dropped 0 bases and J dropped 7 bases, with 13 bases sitting between them. Germline assignment: CDR1 KGHSH and CDR2 LQKENI. CDR3 size: 15 residues. DNA of the CDR3: TGTGCCAGCTCACCACCAACTAGCAACCGGAATGAGCAGTTCTTC. This encodes CASSPPTSNRNEQFF.

J is TRBJ1-2 and V is TRBV5-1; 8 bases map to TRBD1. The CDR3 has 15 residues. V dropped 0 bases and J dropped 7; count of bases not matched to a gene: 8. CDR1 is SGHRS, CDR2 YFSETQ, per germline. The CDR3 coding sequence is TGCGCCAGCAGCTTGGTGCACAGGGGGTCGTTTGGCTACACCTTC. Translating it yields CASSLVHRGSFGYTF.

The rearrangement uses TRBV10-2 and TRBJ1-1; 9 bases line up with TRBD1. The CDR3 length is 15 residues. The germline gives CDR1 WSHSY, CDR2 SAAADI. Trimming cost V 2 bases and J 5 bases; bases outside gene matches: 6. CDR3 in amino acids: CASSEPGQGLTEAFF. In DNA form, the CDR3 reads TGCGCCAGCAGTGAGCCGGGACAGGGTTTGACTGAAGCTTTCTTT.

The chain links TRBV12-3 or TRBV12-4 to TRBJ2-5; D unclear. The CDR3 runs 12 residues. Trimming removed 4 bases from V and 1 base from J, with 4 bases in between. CDR3 loop: CASSYTQETQYF. The CDR3 region has the DNA TGTGCCAGCAGTTACACCCAAGAGACCCAGTACTTC.

V usage is TRBV4-1 and J usage is TRBJ2-6; 11 bases map to TRBD1. The V gene end was trimmed by 4 bases and the J gene end by 0 bases; junction bases not matched to a gene: 8. Germline-derived CDR1 and CDR2 are MGHRA and YSYEKL. CDR3 size: 19 residues. The CDR3 DNA reads as TGCGCCAGCAGCCCTCGGGACAGGGGGTTCGCCTCTGGGGCCAACGTCCTGACTTTC. It yields the protein CASSPRDRGFASGANVLTF.

J is TRBJ1-2 and V is TRBV27, with 7 nucleotides matching TRBD1. This CDR3 region has 15 residues. Germline V gives CDR1 MNHEY, CDR2 SMNVEV (reference sequence). The junction had 7 bases not matched to a gene; V was cut back by 2 bases and J by 4 bases. The CDR3 nucleotides are TGTGCCAGCAGTTTAAAGACAGGGCCCGTCTATGGCTACACCTTC. Translating it yields CASSLKTGPVYGYTF.

V is TRBV7-9 and J is TRBJ2-1; 8 bases map to TRBD2. The CDR3 is made up of 15 amino acids. Trimming removed 0 bases from V and 9 bases from J; junction bases left unmatched: 7. Germline V gives CDR1 SEHNR, CDR2 FQNEAQ (reference sequence). CDR3 loop: CASSLAPAGVGEQFF. In DNA, the CDR3 is TGTGCCAGCAGCTTAGCGCCAGCGGGAGTTGGTGAGCAGTTCTTC.

The V gene is TRBV7-8, the J gene TRBJ2-6; 9 bases line up with TRBD1. The junction had 9 bases not matched to a gene; V was cut back by 5 bases and J by 1 base. The germline CDR1 and CDR2 sequences are SGHVS and FQNEAQ. The CDR3 is 18 amino acids. The CDR3: CASSTPGTGLSGANVLTF. Here the CDR3 DNA reads TGTGCCAGCAGCACTCCCGGGACAGGGTTGTCTGGGGCCAACGTCCTGACTTTC.

The rearrangement joins TRBV19 to TRBJ2-1; 8 bases align to TRBD2. Germline CDR1 and CDR2: LNHDA and SQIVND (reference sequence). The length of the CDR3 is 16 residues. J lost 4 bases, V lost 0 bases, and 5 bases had no gene match. This CDR3 reads CASSIDRASGYNEQFF. The CDR3, as DNA: TGTGCCAGTAGTATAGATCGGGCTAGCGGGTACAATGAGCAGTTCTTC.